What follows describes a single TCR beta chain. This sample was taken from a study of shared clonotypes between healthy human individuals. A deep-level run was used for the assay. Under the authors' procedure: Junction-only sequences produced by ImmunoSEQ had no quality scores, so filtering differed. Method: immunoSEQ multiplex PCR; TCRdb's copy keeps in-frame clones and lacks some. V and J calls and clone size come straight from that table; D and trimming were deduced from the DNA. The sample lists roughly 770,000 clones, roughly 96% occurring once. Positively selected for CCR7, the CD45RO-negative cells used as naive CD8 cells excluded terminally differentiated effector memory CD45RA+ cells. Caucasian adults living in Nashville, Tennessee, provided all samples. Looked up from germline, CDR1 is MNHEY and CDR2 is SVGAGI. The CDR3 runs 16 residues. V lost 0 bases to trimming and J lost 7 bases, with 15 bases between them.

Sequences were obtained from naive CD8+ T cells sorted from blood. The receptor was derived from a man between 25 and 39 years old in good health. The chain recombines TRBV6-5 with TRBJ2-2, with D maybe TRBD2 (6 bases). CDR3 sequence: CASSYSYRGMSGELFF. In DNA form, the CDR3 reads TGTGCCAGCAGTTACTCGTACCGGGGGATGAGCGGGGAGCTGTTTTTT.